This TCR beta chain was captured by sequencing in a study of blood T cell repertoires in COVID-19. In the original workflow: Counts of nucleated cells, estimated from reference gene primer amplification, were obtained. The repertoire was sequenced with immunoSEQ multiplex PCR; TCRdb's copy has only in-frame clones and lacks some. The V and J calls and clone size are taken from that table; D and trimming were inferred from the DNA. The sample carries hundreds of thousands of clones, over 75% recorded once. Trimming stripped 4 bases from V and 0 bases from J, with 9 bases between. Germline V gene lookup returns CDR1 SEHNR and CDR2 FQNEAQ (reference sequence). This CDR3 is 15 amino acids long.

Sequences were obtained from peripheral blood. This clonotype originated in a man of 80 years or more with acute or convalescent COVID-19. The chain combines TRBV7-9 with TRBJ1-4; the D is unclear. This CDR3 reads CASSSSPATNEKLFF. The CDR3 bases are TGTGCCAGCAGCTCATCGCCGGCAACTAATGAAAAACTGTTTTTT.